The next 6 T cell receptor beta chains were all read from a single sample in a study of beta chain features in type 1 diabetes. Findings and limits, study-wide: All four CD4+ subsets from Type 1 diabetes patients carried moderately but significantly shorter TCRB CDR3s.

Expressed TCRB transcripts were sequenced because the isolated RNA had all been reverse transcribed beforehand. Assay used: immunoSEQ multiplex PCR; TCRdb lists only in-frame clones, some missing. The table includes about 130,000 clones, 7.5% to 9.5% detected once. For these receptors, no antigen is known. The sample comprised central memory CD4+ T cells from blood. The source of these receptors is a man under 40 with type 1 diabetes.

This clone was observed once. J is TRBJ2-7 and V is TRBV6-5, with TRBD1 as a possible D gene (6 bases). The CDR3 consists of 13 residues. The germline V gene has CDR1 MNHEY and CDR2 SVGAGI. V was cut by 7 bases and J by 4 bases, with 14 bases left in between. The CDR3: CASISDSPYEQYF. The CDR3 bases are TGTGCCAGCATCTCGGACAGCCCTTACGAGCAGTACTTC.

The chain employs TRBV5-1 and TRBJ2-1, with TRBD2 matching over 9 bases. In germline, CDR1 is SGHRS, CDR2 YFSETQ. This CDR3 region has 16 residues. Trimming at V came to 4 bases and at J to 3 bases, leaving 8 bases not matched to a gene. The CDR3 loop reads CASSLTERGDYNEQFF. In DNA, the CDR3 is TGCGCCAGCAGCCTGACTGAGCGGGGGGACTACAATGAGCAGTTCTTC.

This clone appeared a few times. The gene calls are TRBV6-6 and TRBJ1-6; D remains unclear. Trimming took 7 bases from V and 9 from J, leaving 13 bases between them. Germline V lookup: CDR1 MNHNY, CDR2 SVGAGI (reference sequence). This CDR3 has 13 residues. CDR3 coding DNA: TGTGCCAGCAACGTCTGGGAGTCTTCACCCCTCCACTTT. Its protein product is CASNVWESSPLHF.

This clone has a count of ten or more. This sequence joins TRBV4-3 and TRBJ1-1, with no clear D. The germline V gene has CDR1 LGHNA and CDR2 YSLEER. This CDR3 has 14 amino acids. Trimming left V 6 bases short and J 1 base short, with 12 bases between. The CDR3 DNA reads as TGCGCCAGCAGGGATGAACAGAGGAACACTGAAGCTTTCTTT. Protein sequence: CASRDEQRNTEAFF.

The chain combines TRBV5-1 with TRBJ1-2, with D unclear. Germline V gene lookup returns CDR1 SGHRS and CDR2 YFSETQ. The CDR3 has 12 residues. Trimming took off 3 bases at V and 1 base at J, with 4 bases between the two ends. The DNA for the CDR3 is TGCGCCAGCAGCTCTTTTAACTATGGCTACACCTTC. It codes for CASSSFNYGYTF.

The chain joins TRBV7-9 to TRBJ1-3; tentative D call: TRBD1 (6 bases). Germline lookup yields CDR1 SEHNR and CDR2 FQNEAQ (reference sequence). The CDR3 runs to 15 residues. V lost 5 bases and J 2 bases, leaving 13 bases between the germline ends. DNA for the CDR3: TGTGCCAGCAGCACAAATCCAGGGGCTGGAAACACCATATATTTT. Its protein is CASSTNPGAGNTIYF. The whole variable domain, filled in from reference TRBV7-9 and TRBJ1-3, reads DTGVSQNPRHKITKRGQNVTFRCDPISEHNRLYWYRQTLGQGPEFLTYFQNEAQLEKSRLLSDRFSAERPKGSFSTLEIQRTEQGDSAMYLCASSTNPGAGNTIYFGEGSWLTVV.